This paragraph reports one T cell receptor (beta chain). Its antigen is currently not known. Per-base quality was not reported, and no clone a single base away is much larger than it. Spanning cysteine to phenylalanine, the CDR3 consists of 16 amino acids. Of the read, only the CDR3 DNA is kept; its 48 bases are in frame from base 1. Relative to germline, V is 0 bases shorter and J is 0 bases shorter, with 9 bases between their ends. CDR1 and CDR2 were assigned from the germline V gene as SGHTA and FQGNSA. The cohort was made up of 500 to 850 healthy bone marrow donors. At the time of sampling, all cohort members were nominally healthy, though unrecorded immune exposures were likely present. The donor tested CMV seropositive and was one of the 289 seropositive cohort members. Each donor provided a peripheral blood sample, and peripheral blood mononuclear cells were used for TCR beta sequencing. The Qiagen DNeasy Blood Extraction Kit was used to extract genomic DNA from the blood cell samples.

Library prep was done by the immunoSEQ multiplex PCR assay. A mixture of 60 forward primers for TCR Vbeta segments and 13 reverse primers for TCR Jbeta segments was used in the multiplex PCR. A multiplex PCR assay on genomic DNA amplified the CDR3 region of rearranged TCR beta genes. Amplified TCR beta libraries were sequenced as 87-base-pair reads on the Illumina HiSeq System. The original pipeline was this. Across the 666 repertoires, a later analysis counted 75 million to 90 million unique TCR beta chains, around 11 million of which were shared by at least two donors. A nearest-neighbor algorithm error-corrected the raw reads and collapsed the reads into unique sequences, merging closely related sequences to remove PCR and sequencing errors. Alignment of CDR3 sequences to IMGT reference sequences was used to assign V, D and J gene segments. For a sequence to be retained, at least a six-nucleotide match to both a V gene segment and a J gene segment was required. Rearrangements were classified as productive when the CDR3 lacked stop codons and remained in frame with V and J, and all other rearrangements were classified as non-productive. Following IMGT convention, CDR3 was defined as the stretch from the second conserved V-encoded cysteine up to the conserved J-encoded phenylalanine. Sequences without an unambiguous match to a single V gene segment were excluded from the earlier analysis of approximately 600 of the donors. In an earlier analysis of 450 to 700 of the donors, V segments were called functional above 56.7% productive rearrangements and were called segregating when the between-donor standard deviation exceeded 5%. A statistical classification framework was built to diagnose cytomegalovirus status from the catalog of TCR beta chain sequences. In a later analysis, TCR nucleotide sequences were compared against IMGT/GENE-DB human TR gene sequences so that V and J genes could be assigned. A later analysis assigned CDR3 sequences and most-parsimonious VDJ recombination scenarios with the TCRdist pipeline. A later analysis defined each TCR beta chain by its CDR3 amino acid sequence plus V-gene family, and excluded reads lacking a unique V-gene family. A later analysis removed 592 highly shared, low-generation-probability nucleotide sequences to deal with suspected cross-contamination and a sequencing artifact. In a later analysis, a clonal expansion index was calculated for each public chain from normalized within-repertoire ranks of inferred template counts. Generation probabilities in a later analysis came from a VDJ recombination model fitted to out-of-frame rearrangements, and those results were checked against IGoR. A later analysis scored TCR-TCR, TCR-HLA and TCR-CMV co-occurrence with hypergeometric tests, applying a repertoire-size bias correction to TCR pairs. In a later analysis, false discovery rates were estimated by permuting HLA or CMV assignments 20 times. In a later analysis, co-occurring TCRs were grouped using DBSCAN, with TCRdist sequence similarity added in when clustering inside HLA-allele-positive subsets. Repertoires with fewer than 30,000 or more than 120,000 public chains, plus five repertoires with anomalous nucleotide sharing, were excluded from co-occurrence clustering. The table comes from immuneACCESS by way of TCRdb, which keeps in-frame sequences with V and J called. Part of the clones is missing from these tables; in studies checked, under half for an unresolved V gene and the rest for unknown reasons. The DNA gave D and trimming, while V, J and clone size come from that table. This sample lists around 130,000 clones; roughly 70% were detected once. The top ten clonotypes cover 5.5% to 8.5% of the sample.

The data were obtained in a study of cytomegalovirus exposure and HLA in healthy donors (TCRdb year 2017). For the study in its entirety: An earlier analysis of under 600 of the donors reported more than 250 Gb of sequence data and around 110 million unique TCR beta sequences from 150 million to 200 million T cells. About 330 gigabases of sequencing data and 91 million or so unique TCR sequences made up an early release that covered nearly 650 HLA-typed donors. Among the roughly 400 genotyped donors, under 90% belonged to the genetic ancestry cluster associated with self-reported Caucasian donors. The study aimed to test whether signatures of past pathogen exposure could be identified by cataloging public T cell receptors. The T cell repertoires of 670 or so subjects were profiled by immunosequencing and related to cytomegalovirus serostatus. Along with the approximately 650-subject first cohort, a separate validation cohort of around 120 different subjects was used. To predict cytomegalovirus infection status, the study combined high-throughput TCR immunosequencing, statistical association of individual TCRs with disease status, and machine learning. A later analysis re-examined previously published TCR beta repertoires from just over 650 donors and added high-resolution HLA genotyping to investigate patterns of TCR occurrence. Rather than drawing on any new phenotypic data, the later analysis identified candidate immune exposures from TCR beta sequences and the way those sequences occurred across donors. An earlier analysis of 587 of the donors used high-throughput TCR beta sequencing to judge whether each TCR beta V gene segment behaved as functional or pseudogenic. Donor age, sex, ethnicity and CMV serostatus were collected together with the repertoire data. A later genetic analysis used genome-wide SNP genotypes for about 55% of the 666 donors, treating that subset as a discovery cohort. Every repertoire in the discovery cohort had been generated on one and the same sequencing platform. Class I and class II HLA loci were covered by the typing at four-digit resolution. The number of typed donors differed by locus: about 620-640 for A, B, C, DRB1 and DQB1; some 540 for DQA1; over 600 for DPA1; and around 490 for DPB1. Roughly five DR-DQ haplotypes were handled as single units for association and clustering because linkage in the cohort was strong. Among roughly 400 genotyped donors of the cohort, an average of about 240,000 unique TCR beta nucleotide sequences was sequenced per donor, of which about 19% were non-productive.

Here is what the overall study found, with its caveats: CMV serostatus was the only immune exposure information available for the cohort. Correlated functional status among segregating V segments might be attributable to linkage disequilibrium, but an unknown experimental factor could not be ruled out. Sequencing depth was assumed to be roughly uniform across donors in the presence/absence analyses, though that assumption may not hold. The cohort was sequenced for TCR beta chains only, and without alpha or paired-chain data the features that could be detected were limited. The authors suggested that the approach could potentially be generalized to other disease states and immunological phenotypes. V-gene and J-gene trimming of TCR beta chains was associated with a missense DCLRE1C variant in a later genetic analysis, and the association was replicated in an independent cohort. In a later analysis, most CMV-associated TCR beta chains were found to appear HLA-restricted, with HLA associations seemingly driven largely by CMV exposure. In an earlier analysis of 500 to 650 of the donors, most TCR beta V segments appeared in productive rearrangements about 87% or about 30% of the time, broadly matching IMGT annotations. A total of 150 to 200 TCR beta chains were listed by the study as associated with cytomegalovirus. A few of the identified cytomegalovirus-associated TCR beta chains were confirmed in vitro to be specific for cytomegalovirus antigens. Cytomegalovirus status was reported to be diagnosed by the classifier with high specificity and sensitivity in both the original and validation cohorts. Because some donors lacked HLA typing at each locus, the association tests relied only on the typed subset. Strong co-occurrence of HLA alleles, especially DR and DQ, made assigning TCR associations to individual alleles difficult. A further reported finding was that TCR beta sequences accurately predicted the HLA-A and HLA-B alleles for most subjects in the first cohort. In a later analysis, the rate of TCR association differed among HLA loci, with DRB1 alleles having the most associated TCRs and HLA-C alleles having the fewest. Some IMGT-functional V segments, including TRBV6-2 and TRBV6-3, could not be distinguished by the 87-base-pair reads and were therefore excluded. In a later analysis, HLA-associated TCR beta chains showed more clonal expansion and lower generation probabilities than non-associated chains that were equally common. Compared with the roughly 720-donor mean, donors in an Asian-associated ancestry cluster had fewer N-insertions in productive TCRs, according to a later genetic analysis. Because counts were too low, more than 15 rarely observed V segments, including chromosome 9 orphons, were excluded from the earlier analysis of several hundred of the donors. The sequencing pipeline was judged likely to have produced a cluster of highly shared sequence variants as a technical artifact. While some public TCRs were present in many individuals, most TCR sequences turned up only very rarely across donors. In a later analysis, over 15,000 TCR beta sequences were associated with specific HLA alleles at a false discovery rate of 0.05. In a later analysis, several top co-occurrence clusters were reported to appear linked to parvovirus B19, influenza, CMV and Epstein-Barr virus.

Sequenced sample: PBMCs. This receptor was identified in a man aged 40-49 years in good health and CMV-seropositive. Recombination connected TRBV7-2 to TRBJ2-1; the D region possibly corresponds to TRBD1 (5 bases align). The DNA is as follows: TGTGCCAGCAGCTTAGCGGCCCAGGGCTCCTACAATGAGCAGTTCTTC. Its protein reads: CASSLAAQGSYNEQFF.